This T cell receptor (beta chain) was sequenced in a study of vaccination and CD4 T cells after COVID-19. In the study overall: SARS-CoV-2 had been detected by nasal swab PCR in convalescent patients; roughly 10 were mild, one severe. Cultures serving as controls received a peptide pool (CEFX or HIV-1 Nef) or no peptide.

About this clonotype: Its antigen is not known.

Treatment: approximately nine-day PBMC culture with coronavirus spike peptide pools or control peptides (ViraFEST assay). Peptide-pool expansion of antigen-specific T cells preceded TCR sequencing in ViraFEST. Sequenced with the Oncomine TCR Beta short-read assay was DNA taken from cultured CD4+ T cells. TCRdb re-analysed the PCR reads in MiXCR, keeping a single row per CDR3 protein. This table holds about 23,000 distinct CDR3 sequences, under 65% found once. The CDR3 length is 17 residues. CDR1 is MDHEN and CDR2 is SYDVKM in the germline V gene. V lost 6 bases to trimming and J lost 0 bases; unmatched junction nucleotides: 8.

The source is a human donor who had recovered from COVID-19. The sample taken for sequencing was CD4+ T cells from blood, cultured in vitro. The chain has TRBV28 and TRBJ2-6, with TRBD1 matching 7 bases. The CDR3 protein is CASRQGSMSSGANVLTF. CDR3 nucleotides: TGTGCCAGCAGACAGGGGTCTATGAGCTCTGGGGCCAACGTCCTGACTTTC.